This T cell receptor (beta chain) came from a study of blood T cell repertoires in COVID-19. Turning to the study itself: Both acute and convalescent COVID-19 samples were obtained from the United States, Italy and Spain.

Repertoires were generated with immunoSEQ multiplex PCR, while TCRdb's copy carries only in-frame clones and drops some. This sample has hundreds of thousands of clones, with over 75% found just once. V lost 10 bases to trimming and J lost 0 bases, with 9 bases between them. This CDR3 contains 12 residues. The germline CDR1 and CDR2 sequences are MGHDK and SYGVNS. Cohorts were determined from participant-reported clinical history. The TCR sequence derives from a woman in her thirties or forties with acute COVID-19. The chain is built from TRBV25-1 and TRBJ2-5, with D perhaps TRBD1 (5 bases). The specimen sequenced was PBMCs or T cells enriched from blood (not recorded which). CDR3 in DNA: TGTGCCACCACAGGTTACCAAGAGACCCAGTACTTC. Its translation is CATTGYQETQYF. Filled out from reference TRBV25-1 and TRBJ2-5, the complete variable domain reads EADIYQTPRYLVIGTGKKITLECSQTMGHDKMYWYQQDPGMELHLIHYSYGVNSTEKGDLSSESTVSRIRTEHFPLTLESARPSHTSQYLCATTGYQETQYFGPGTRLLVL.